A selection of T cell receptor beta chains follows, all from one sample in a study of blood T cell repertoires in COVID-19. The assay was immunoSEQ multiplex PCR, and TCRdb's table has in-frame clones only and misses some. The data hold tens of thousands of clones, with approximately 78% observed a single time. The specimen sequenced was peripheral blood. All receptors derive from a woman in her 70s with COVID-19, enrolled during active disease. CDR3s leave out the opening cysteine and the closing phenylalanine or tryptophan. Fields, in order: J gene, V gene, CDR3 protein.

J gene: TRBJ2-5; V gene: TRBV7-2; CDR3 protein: ASSWGRVDGETQY
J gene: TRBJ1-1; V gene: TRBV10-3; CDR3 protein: ATGSGLTEAF
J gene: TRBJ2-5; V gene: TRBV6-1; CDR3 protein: ASSERSGSFQETQY
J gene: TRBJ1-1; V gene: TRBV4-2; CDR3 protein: ASSPTSGRLNTEAF
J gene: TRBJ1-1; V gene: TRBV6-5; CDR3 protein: ASNGQAWNTEAF
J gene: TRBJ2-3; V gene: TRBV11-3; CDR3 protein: ASSLGGAGVLDTQY
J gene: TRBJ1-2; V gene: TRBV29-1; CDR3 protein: SVDLGYGYT
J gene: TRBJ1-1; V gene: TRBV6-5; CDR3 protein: ASSLYENTEAF
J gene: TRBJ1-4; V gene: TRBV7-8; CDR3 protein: ASSLGVGGYNEKLF
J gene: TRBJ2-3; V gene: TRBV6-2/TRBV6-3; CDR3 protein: ASSYRRLAGGQVDTQY
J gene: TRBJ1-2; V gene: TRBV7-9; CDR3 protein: ASSLAKPEGYT
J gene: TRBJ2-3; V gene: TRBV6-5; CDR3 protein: ASSYSIRGSTDTQY
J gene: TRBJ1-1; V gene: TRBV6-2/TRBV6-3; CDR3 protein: ASSPRRENTEAF
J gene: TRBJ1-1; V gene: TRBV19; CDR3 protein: ASSETGGIVNTEAF
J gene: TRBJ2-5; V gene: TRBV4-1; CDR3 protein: ASSPRQELETQY
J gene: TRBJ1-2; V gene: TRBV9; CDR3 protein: ASSVGPTREYGYT
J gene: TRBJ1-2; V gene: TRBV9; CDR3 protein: ASSVAGVNYGYT
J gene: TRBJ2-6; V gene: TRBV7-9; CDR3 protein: ASSGRGQGRLSGANVLT
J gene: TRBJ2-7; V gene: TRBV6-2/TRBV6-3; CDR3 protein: ASSPPTDSSYEQY
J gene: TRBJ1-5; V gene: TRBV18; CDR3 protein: ASSVSAGDQPQH
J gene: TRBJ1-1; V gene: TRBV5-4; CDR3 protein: ASSLEQANTEAF
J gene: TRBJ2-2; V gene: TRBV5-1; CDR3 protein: ASSLSQRGALRTGELF
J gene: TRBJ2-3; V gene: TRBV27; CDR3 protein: ASSLQGAADTQY
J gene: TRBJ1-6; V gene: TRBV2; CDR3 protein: ASMGDRLFH
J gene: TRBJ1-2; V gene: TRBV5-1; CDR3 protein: ASSAKVGTAYGYT
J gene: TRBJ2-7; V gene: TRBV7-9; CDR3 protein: ASSPIIRGRGEQY
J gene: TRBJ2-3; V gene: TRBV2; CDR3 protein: ASRAARGTDTQY
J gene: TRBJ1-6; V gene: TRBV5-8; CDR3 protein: ASSATDRGDNSPLH
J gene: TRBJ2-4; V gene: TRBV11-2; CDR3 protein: ASSLGGPKAIQY
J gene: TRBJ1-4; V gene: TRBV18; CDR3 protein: ASSPGGRVGKLF
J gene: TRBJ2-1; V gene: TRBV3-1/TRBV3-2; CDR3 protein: ASRSPGRGNEQF
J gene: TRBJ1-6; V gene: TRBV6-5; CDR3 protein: ASKGSSHSPLH
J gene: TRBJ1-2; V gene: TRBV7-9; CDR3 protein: ASSPSGLTNGYT
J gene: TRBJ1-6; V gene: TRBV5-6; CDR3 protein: ASSLSGMSSPLH
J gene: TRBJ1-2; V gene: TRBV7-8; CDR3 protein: ASTPDRGGFGYT
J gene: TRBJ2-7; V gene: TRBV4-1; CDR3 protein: ASSQTRGTGGSYEQY
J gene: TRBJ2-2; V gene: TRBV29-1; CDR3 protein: SGHTDTGELF
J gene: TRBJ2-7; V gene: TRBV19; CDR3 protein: ASSIGTGGYEQY
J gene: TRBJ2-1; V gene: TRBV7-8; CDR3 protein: ASSPRRTSTKGNYNEQF
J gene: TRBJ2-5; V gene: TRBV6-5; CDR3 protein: ASAPTGSETQY
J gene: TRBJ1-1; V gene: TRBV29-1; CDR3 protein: SVGGQGMNTEAF
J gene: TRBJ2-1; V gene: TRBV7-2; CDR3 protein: ASSLAGLAFFNEQF
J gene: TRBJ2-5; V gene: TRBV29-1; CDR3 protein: SVEGQGIETQY
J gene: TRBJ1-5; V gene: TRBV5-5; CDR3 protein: ASSLAQGFDSQPQH
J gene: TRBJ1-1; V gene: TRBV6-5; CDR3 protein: ASSYVAVQDEAF